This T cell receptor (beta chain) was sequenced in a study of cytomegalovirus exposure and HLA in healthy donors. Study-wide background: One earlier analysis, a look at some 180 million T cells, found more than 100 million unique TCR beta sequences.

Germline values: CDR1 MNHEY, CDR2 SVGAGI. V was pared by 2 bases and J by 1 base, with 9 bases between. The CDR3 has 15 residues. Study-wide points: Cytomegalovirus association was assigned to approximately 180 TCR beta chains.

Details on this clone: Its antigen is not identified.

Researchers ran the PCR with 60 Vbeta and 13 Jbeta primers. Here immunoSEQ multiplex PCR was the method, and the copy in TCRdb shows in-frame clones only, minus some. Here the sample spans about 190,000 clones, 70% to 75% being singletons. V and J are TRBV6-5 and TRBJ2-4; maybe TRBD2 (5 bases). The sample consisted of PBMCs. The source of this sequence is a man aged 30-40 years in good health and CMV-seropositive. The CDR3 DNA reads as TGTGCCAGCAGTTACGGCTCTAGCGCCAAAAACATTCAGTACTTC. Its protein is CASSYGSSAKNIQYF.